Shown below are 8 T cell receptor beta chains from a single sample sequenced in a study of blood T cells in healthy people across ages. With a J-beta primer mix and a sample-barcoded 5' primer, a second PCR ran roughly 7 to 11 cycles. From the 5' RACE reads, TCRdb called clonotypes with MiXCR, one entry per CDR3 protein. The sample records roughly 800,000 distinct CDR3 sequences, around 36% being singletons. The sequenced material came from blood. These receptors originate from a man aged 18 to 35 in good health.

The V and J genes are TRBV7-3 and TRBJ1-1; the D gene is possibly TRBD1 (5 bases). The CDR3 is made up of 14 amino acids. Germline CDR1 reads SGHTA; CDR2 reads FQGTGA. Trimming left V 5 bases short and J 5 bases short, with 15 bases between. CDR3 bases: TGTGCCAGCAGCCCCCAGGGATGGGGGACTGAAGCTTTCTTT. It is translated as CASSPQGWGTEAFF. The full variable domain, completed using reference TRBV7-3 and TRBJ1-1, is GAGVSQTPSNKVTEKGKYVELRCDPISGHTALYWYRQSLGQGPEFLIYFQGTGAADDSGLPNDRFFAVRPEGSVSTLKIQRTERGDSAVYLCASSPQGWGTEAFFGQGTRLTVV.

On this clonotype itself: Possible read error: a much larger clone is one base away. The V call is TRBV5-1, the J call TRBJ2-3; 9 nucleotides agree with TRBD2. Looked up from germline, CDR1 is SGHRS and CDR2 is YFSETQ. The CDR3 sequence is 14 residues long. Germline trimming cut 4 bases from V and 5 bases from J; bases unmatched to any gene: 5. The CDR3 region is CASSVASGVDTQYF. For the CDR3, the DNA is TGCGCCAGCAGCGTGGCTAGCGGGGTAGATACGCAGTATTTT.

V is TRBV6-5 and J is TRBJ1-2; D is ambiguous. The CDR3 has 12 amino acids. Between the trimmed V and J ends, which lost 7 bases and 6 bases, there was a span of 12 bases. CDR1 and CDR2 (germline): MNHEY, SVGAGI. The CDR3 here is CASKSTTHGYTF. CDR3 nucleotide sequence: TGTGCCAGCAAGAGCACTACTCATGGCTACACCTTC.

This clonotype was picked up many times. The rearrangement joins TRBV28 to TRBJ2-1; the D is unclear. Germline V gene lookup returns CDR1 MDHEN and CDR2 SYDVKM. This CDR3 region has 16 residues. Deletions cut 2 bases from V and 0 bases from J, with 11 bases between. CDR3 DNA: TGTGCCAGCAGTTTACTTGGCGCGAGCTCCTACAATGAGCAGTTCTTC. This codes for CASSLLGASSYNEQFF.

The chain uses TRBV7-3 and TRBJ2-3, with 7 bases matching TRBD2. The V segment lost 6 bases and the J segment 4 bases; nucleotides outside the gene matches: 7. This CDR3 is built from 14 residues. Germline lookup yields CDR1 SGHTA and CDR2 FQGTGA. The CDR3 DNA follows: TGTGCCAGCAGTTCCGGACTAGTGCCAGATACGCAGTATTTT. Its protein product is CASSSGLVPDTQYF. Full variable domain (remainder filled in from reference TRBV7-3 and TRBJ2-3): GAGVSQTPSNKVTEKGKYVELRCDPISGHTALYWYRQSLGQGPEFLIYFQGTGAADDSGLPNDRFFAVRPEGSVSTLKIQRTERGDSAVYLCASSSGLVPDTQYFGPGTRLTVL.

The chain links TRBV29-1 to TRBJ2-3; TRBD1 might be the D (6 bases). The V end was cut by 1 base, the J end by 0 bases, with 11 bases between. The CDR3 is 15 amino acids. Germline values: CDR1 SQVTM, CDR2 ANQGSEA. CDR3 sequence (DNA): TGCAGCGTTGAAGGGGGGCTTTTGAGCACAGATACGCAGTATTTT. Translating it yields CSVEGGLLSTDTQYF.

V is TRBV4-2 and J is TRBJ2-1; 11 bases line up with TRBD2. Germline V gene lookup returns CDR1 LGHNA and CDR2 YNFKEQ. The CDR3 spans 19 residues. V lost 2 bases and J lost 0; bases outside the gene matches: 9. In DNA form, the CDR3 reads TGTGCCAGCAGCCAAAAGGGACTAGCGGACTTGAGCTCCTACAATGAGCAGTTCTTC. It yields the protein CASSQKGLADLSSYNEQFF.

This clonotype was recorded many times. The rearrangement uses TRBV27 and TRBJ1-1; D gene uncertain. From germline, CDR1 is MNHEY and CDR2 SMNVEV (reference sequence). The CDR3 totals 15 residues. Trimming removed 0 bases at V and 0 bases at J, with 8 bases between. CDR3 nucleotides: TGTGCCAGCAGTTTATCGTTGGGTGTGAACACTGAAGCTTTCTTT. It translates to CASSLSLGVNTEAFF.